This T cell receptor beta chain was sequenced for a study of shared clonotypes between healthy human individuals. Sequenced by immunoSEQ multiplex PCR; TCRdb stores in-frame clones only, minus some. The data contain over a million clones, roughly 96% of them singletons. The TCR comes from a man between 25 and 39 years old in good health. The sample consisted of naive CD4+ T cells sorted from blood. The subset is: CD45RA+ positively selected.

The CDR3 DNA reads as TGTGCCACCAGCAGAGATCAGGGTCGCGCTTTCTTT. Translated, it gives CATSRDQGRAFF. The chain employs TRBV15 and TRBJ1-1; perhaps TRBD1 as D (5 bases). The CDR3 spans 12 residues. Trimming stripped 0 bases from V and 11 bases from J, with 10 bases between. Germline V CDR1 and CDR2: LNHNV, YYDKDF (reference sequence).